This T cell receptor (beta chain) comes out of a study of T cell changes during pregnancy in multiple sclerosis. There are 16 residues in the CDR3. J lost 7 bases, V lost 5 bases, and 10 bases had no gene match. Per germline, CDR1 SGHTA and CDR2 FQGNSA. This clone came up once. Here immunoSEQ multiplex PCR was the method, and the copy in TCRdb shows in-frame clones only, minus some. The sample contains about 100,000 clones, approximately 90% of which appear only once. The starting material was peripheral blood, obtained in the third trimester of pregnancy. The TCR originated in a female donor in good health, enrolled as a control in a pregnancy study. The chain combines TRBV7-2 with TRBJ1-3, with 11 nucleotides matching TRBD1. The CDR3 DNA is TGTGCCAGCAGCCCCAGTCCCGGGACAGGGGGGAACACCATATATTTT. It is translated as CASSPSPGTGGNTIYF.